A selection of T cell receptor beta chains follows, all from one sample in a study of T cells in Graves' hyperthyroidism and ophthalmopathy. TCRdb re-called the multiplex PCR reads through MiXCR, storing one row per CDR3 protein. The table lists approximately 400,000 distinct CDR3 sequences, less than 20% of them singletons. Sequencing input: blood. Source of these receptors: a woman under 30 with Graves' hyperthyroidism. CDR3s include the opening cysteine and the closing phenylalanine or tryptophan. A D gene is named only where the DNA matches it firmly. Rows may omit the clone size; those that give it use once, few, many or a size class.

size	D	V	J	DNA	CDR3
many	-	TRBV13	TRBJ2-7	TGTGCCAGCAGCCCGAACAGGGTCAGCTTCTACGAGCAGTACTTC	CASSPNRVSFYEQYF
many	-	TRBV3-2	TRBJ2-5	TGTGCCAGCAGCCAAGGGAGGTCACAAGAGACCCAGTACTTC	CASSQGRSQETQYF
many	-	TRBV20-1	TRBJ2-7	TGCAGTGCTAAACGGGGACCCTACGAGCAGTACTTC	CSAKRGPYEQYF
-	TRBD1	TRBV6-2/TRBV6-3	TRBJ1-5	TGTGCCAGCAGCCTCGGGACAGGAGGATTACAGCCCCAGCATTTT	CASSLGTGGLQPQHF
-	TRBD1	TRBV5-1	TRBJ2-1	TGCGCCAGCAGCCGAGGGGACAGCTCCTGCAATGAGCAGTTCTTC	CASSRGDSSCNEQFF
many	-	TRBV29-1	TRBJ2-7	TGCAGCGTGATGACTTCTCCCTCCTACGAGCAGTACTTC	CSVMTSPSYEQYF
-	-	TRBV5-1	TRBJ2-4	TGCGCCAGCAGCTTAGGTCCAGGGGAGACCAAAAACATTCAGTACTTC	CASSLGPGETKNIQYF
-	TRBD1	TRBV19	TRBJ2-2	TGTGCCAGTAGTATAGCAGGGACAGGGTTCCGGGAGCTGTTTTTT	CASSIAGTGFRELFF
-	-	TRBV6-1	TRBJ1-2	TGTGCCGCCACGCAGGGCACCTATGGCTACACCTTC	CAATQGTYGYTF
many	-	TRBV7-2	TRBJ1-1	TGTGCCAGCAGCTTGGCACTCGGGGGGAACACTGAAGCTTTCTTT	CASSLALGGNTEAFF
few	TRBD2	TRBV6-4	TRBJ2-3	TGTGCCAGCAGTGACTCCGGGACTAGCGGGCCAGATACGCAGTATTTT	CASSDSGTSGPDTQYF
few	TRBD1	TRBV19	TRBJ2-5	TGTGCCAGAAAGCCAGGGGGCAGGACCAAAAAGAGACAAGAGACCCAGTACTTC	CARKPGGRTKKRQETQYF
few	TRBD1	TRBV29-1	TRBJ2-1	TGCAGCGTTGCTGACAGGGAATACAATGAGCAGTTCTTC	CSVADREYNEQFF
few	-	TRBV20-1	TRBJ2-3	TGCAGTGCTAGAACCGGGACTTCCTTCACAGATACGCAGTATTTT	CSARTGTSFTDTQYF
many	-	TRBV12-3/TRBV12-4	TRBJ1-2	TGTGCCAGCAGTTTAGTAGTCGGGAGAACAAACTATGGCTACACCTTC	CASSLVVGRTNYGYTF
many	-	TRBV7-2	TRBJ1-1	TGTGCCAGCAGCCTAAAGGTTTTTAACACTGAAGCTTTCTTT	CASSLKVFNTEAFF
many	-	TRBV27	TRBJ2-1	TGTGCCAGCAGTTTATCGCTAGTAAATGAGCAGTTCTTC	CASSLSLVNEQFF
few	-	TRBV9	TRBJ1-1	TGTGCCAGCAGCGCGACTATGACATATTCATCGAACACTGAAGCTTTCTTT	CASSATMTYSSNTEAFF
-	-	TRBV5-4	TRBJ1-5	-	CASSLFGEGQPQHF
few	-	TRBV3-1	TRBJ2-7	TGTGCCAGCAGCCAAGATTCGGCCTACGAGCAGTACTTC	CASSQDSAYEQYF
few	TRBD2	TRBV9	TRBJ2-3	TGTGCCAGCAGCGGGGACGATGGACTAGCGAAAGATACGCAGTATTTT	CASSGDDGLAKDTQYF
many	-	TRBV6-1	TRBJ1-1	TGTGCCAGCATCCAATCAGGGAACACTGAAGCTTTCTTT	CASIQSGNTEAFF
many	TRBD2	TRBV5-6	TRBJ2-7	TGTGCCAGCAGCCCAATACCCCCAGCGGGAGGGACAGACTACGAGCAGTACTTC	CASSPIPPAGGTDYEQYF
many	TRBD1	TRBV20-1	TRBJ2-3	TGCAGTGCTCAGGACAGGGAGAGGACAGATACGCAGTATTTT	CSAQDRERTDTQYF
many	TRBD1	TRBV12-3/TRBV12-4	TRBJ2-5	TGTGCCAGCGCCGGGACAGCGTACCAAGAGACCCAGTACTTC	CASAGTAYQETQYF
many	-	TRBV12-3/TRBV12-4	TRBJ2-3	TGTGCCAGCAGTTTTCTAGGAGGAGATACGCAGTATTTT	CASSFLGGDTQYF
many	-	TRBV2	TRBJ1-5	TGTGCCAGCAGTGTATGGGACAGCAATCAGCCCCAGCATTTT	CASSVWDSNQPQHF
few	TRBD2	TRBV3-1	TRBJ2-2	TGTGCCAGCAGTCAAAGACTAGCGGGGGATAACACCGGGGAGCTGTTTTTT	CASSQRLAGDNTGELFF
few	TRBD2	TRBV6-1	TRBJ2-2	TGTGCCAGCAGTCAGCTCCCCACTAGCGGGAGTTATACCGGGGAGCTGTTTTTT	CASSQLPTSGSYTGELFF
-	TRBD2	TRBV4-1	TRBJ2-7	TGCGCCAGCAGCCAAGAAAGCGGGAGCTCCTACGAGCAGTACTTC	CASSQESGSSYEQYF
-	-	TRBV9	TRBJ1-1	TGTGCCAGCAGCGTAGGGGGACGGGGGGGGGGGGCTTTCTTT	CASSVGGRGGGAFF
few	TRBD2	TRBV18	TRBJ2-3	TGTGCCAGCTCACCACCGTGGACTAGCGGGAGGGCCGGAGATACGCAGTATTTT	CASSPPWTSGRAGDTQYF
-	TRBD2	TRBV19	TRBJ2-1	TGTGCCAGTAGTATCGGGGGGGTATACAATGAGCAGTTCTTC	CASSIGGVYNEQFF
many	-	TRBV20-1	TRBJ1-5	TGCAGTGCCACCTACATCCCCAATCAGCCCCAGCATTTT	CSATYIPNQPQHF
few	-	TRBV28	TRBJ1-3	TGTGCCAGCAGCGTCTCCTCACGCCCTGGAAACACCATATATTTT	CASSVSSRPGNTIYF
few	-	TRBV19	TRBJ2-7	TGTGCCAGTAGTATGAAGCGCCCAGGCTACGAGCAGTACTTC	CASSMKRPGYEQYF
many	-	TRBV2	TRBJ1-4	TGTGCCAGCAGTGTGAGACACTATGAAAAACTGTTTTTT	CASSVRHYEKLFF
few	-	TRBV7-9	TRBJ2-4	TGTGCCAGCAGCTTAGCGCTGGGGTCGAGAAACATTCAGTACTTC	CASSLALGSRNIQYF
few	TRBD1	TRBV28	TRBJ1-5	TGTGCCAGCAGAACCTCGAGGACAGGTAGCAATCAGCCCCAGCATTTT	CASRTSRTGSNQPQHF
-	TRBD1	TRBV19	TRBJ2-3	TGTGCCAGTAGTAGGACAGGGAATGGAGAAAATACGCAGTATTTT	CASSRTGNGENTQYF
-	-	TRBV4-2	TRBJ2-2	TGTGCCAGCAGCCAGGGCATCGGGACTCAAAACACCGGGGAGCTGTTTTTT	CASSQGIGTQNTGELFF